These 6 T cell receptor beta chains share one sample of origin, sequenced in a study of blood T cells in healthy people across ages. With a J-beta primer mix and a sample-barcoded 5' primer, a second PCR ran about 7 to 11 cycles. In TCRdb, the 5' RACE reads were re-called with MiXCR into one record per CDR3 protein. The table lists about 930,000 distinct CDR3 sequences, 25% to 35% of them singletons. In addition, the sample was reused for a study of T cells of mothers and their children.

The sample comprised blood. The receptors come from a middle-aged woman in good health.

This clonotype came up a few times. J is TRBJ2-4 and V is TRBV14; 7 bases are a match to TRBD1. The CDR3 sequence is 16 residues long. From germline, CDR1 is SGHDN and CDR2 FVKESK. V lost 4 bases, J lost 0 bases, and 6 bases stayed unmatched. The CDR3, as DNA: TGTGCCAGCAGCCCTTGGGACAGATTAGCCAAAAACATTCAGTACTTC. It codes for CASSPWDRLAKNIQYF. The full variable domain, with the rest looked up from reference TRBV14 and TRBJ2-4, is EAGVTQFPSHSVIEKGQTVTLRCDPISGHDNLYWYRRVMGKEIKFLLHFVKESKQDESGMPNNRFLAERTGGTYSTLKVQPAELEDSGVYFCASSPWDRLAKNIQYFGAGTRLSVL.

J is TRBJ1-5 and V is TRBV28, with a possible D match to TRBD1 (5 bases). With 8 bases removed from V and 3 bases from J, the gap between germline ends came to 26 bases. Germline CDR1 and CDR2: MDHEN and SYDVKM. This CDR3 contains 18 residues. This CDR3 reads CASGIPELAGGTNQPQHF. CDR3 nucleotide sequence: TGTGCCAGCGGAATCCCGGAACTAGCGGGGGGTACCAATCAGCCCCAGCATTTT.

The chain employs TRBV7-9 and TRBJ1-2; D is ambiguous. The CDR3 totals 10 residues. Germline V lookup: CDR1 SEHNR, CDR2 FQNEAQ (reference sequence). V was clipped by 5 bases and J by 7 bases, with 5 bases between them. The CDR3 region is CASSPGGYTF. Written as DNA, the CDR3 is TGTGCCAGCAGCCCCGGTGGCTACACCTTC.

This clonotype showed up just a few times. The chain links TRBV5-8 to TRBJ2-3, with D possibly matching TRBD1 (5 bases). Germline CDR1 SGHTS, CDR2 YDEGEE. This CDR3 is 14 amino acids long. The germline V and J ends were trimmed by 5 bases and 3 bases, with 13 bases remaining between them. The chain's CDR3 is CASRIGRATDTQYF. The CDR3 bases are TGTGCCAGCAGAATAGGCAGGGCAACAGATACGCAGTATTTT.

The chain links TRBV12-3 or TRBV12-4 to TRBJ1-2, with 8 bases matching TRBD1. This CDR3 region has 15 residues. J gave up 7 bases and V 6 bases, and 13 bases lay outside the gene matches. The CDR3 sequence: CASSRGQGGEPGYTF. The CDR3 DNA reads TGTGCCAGCAGCCGTGGACAGGGCGGTGAGCCTGGCTACACCTTC.

This clonotype showed up just a few times. Possible read error: a much larger clone is one base away. The chain couples TRBV20-1 to TRBJ2-3; no clear D gene. The ends were cut back, 3 bases at V and 3 bases at J, with 4 bases in the middle. From germline, CDR1 is DFQATT and CDR2 SNEGSKA (reference sequence). This CDR3 contains 11 residues. DNA for the CDR3: TGCAGTGCTAGGAGGACAGATACGCAGTATTTT. Translation gives CSARRTDTQYF.